This T cell receptor (beta chain) was found in a study of T cell changes during pregnancy in multiple sclerosis. The V gene's germline CDR1 is SGHRS and CDR2 YFSETQ. This CDR3 is built from 15 residues. V gave up 4 bases and J gave up 6 bases, with 20 bases separating them. Produced via immunoSEQ multiplex PCR; TCRdb's table is partial and in-frame only. The data show approximately 37,000 clones, around 94% seen once. This specimen consisted of peripheral blood, obtained in the third trimester of pregnancy. The sequence derives from a female donor with multiple sclerosis, enrolled in a pregnancy study. The chain links TRBV5-1 to TRBJ2-7, with D perhaps TRBD2 (6 bases). The chain's CDR3 is CASSDFKGTEGEQYF. The DNA of the CDR3 is TGCGCCAGCAGCGATTTTAAGGGAACGGAGGGCGAGCAGTACTTC.